The T cell receptor beta chain under discussion was sequenced for a study of CDR3 diversity in severe acne. A single count supports this clonotype. TCRdb itself ran the PCR reads through MiXCR, one entry per CDR3 protein. The table shows roughly 100,000 distinct CDR3 sequences, with approximately 47% occurring only once. Sequenced input: blood. This sequence was found in a male donor with acne.

The CDR3: CASSQDELVRPQHF. The CDR3 nucleotides are TGCGCCAGCAGCCAAGACGAGTTAGTGCGGCCCCAGCATTTT. The gene calls are TRBV4-3 and TRBJ1-5; no firm D call. V dropped 0 bases and J dropped 9 bases, with 12 bases sitting between them. The CDR3 totals 14 residues. Germline V gene sequence: CDR1 LGHNA, CDR2 YSLEER.